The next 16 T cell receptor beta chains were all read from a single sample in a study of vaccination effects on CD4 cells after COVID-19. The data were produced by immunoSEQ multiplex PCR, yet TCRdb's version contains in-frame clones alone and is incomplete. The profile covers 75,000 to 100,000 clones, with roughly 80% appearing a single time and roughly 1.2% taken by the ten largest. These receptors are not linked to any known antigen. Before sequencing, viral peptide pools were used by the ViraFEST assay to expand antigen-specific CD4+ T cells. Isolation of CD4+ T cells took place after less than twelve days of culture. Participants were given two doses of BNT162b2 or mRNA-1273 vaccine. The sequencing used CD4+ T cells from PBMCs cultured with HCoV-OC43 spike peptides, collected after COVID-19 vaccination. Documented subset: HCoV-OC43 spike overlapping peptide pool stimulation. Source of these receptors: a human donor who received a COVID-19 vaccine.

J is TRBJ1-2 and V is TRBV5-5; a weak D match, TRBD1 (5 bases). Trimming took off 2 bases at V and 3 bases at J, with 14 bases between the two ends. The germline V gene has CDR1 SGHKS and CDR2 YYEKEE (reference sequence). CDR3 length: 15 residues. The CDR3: CASSLEGASYYGYTF. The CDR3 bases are TGTGCCAGCAGCTTAGAAGGGGCGAGTTACTATGGCTACACCTTC.

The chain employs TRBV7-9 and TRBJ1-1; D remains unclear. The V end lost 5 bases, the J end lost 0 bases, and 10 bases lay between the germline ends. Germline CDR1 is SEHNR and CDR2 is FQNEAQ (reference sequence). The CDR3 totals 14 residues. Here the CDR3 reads CASSPPGVNTEAFF. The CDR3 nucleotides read TGTGCCAGCAGCCCCCCCGGGGTGAACACTGAAGCTTTCTTT. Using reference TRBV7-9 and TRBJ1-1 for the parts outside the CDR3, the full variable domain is DTGVSQNPRHKITKRGQNVTFRCDPISEHNRLYWYRQTLGQGPEFLTYFQNEAQLEKSRLLSDRFSAERPKGSFSTLEIQRTEQGDSAMYLCASSPPGVNTEAFFGQGTRLTVV.

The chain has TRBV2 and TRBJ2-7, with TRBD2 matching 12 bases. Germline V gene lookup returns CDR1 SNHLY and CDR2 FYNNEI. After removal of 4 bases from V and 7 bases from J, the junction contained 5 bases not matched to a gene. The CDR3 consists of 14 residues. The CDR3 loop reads CASSVLLAGGEQYV. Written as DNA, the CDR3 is TGTGCCAGCAGTGTTCTCCTAGCGGGAGGGGAGCAGTACGTC.

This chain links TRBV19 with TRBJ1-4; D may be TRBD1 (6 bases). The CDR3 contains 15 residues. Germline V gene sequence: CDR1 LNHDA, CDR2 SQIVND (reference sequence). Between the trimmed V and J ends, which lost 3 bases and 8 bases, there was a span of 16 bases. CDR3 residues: CASSMVWQGSEKLFF. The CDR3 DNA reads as TGTGCCAGTAGTATGGTTTGGCAGGGGAGCGAAAAACTGTTTTTT.

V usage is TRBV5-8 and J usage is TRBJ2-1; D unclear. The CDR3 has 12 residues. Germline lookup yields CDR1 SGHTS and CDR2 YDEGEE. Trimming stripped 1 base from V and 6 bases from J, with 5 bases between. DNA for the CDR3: TGTGCCAGCAGCTTGATGGCCAATGAGCAGTTCTTC. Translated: CASSLMANEQFF.

The CDR3 region is CAWSVFWGQNTEAFF. DNA of the CDR3: TGTGCCTGGAGTGTATTCTGGGGGCAGAACACTGAAGCTTTCTTT. V is TRBV30 and J is TRBJ1-1; D is perhaps TRBD1 (6 bases). Germline V lookup: CDR1 GTSNPN, CDR2 SVGIG (reference sequence). The germline V and J ends were trimmed by 0 bases and 1 base, with 12 bases remaining between them. The CDR3 totals 15 residues.

The CDR3: CASSARLAGNLETQYF. In DNA, the CDR3 is TGTGCCAGCAGCGCCCGACTAGCGGGTAATCTAGAGACCCAGTACTTC. The chain is built from TRBV11-2 and TRBJ2-5; 10 bases line up with TRBD2. Germline values: CDR1 SGHAT, CDR2 FQNNGV. Germline trimming cut 5 bases from V and 4 bases from J; bases unmatched to any gene: 10. The CDR3 has 16 residues.

CDR3 nucleotide sequence: TGTGCCAGCAGCTTCTATAGCAATCAGCCCCAGCATTTT. It codes for CASSFYSNQPQHF. The V gene is TRBV7-2, the J gene TRBJ1-5; no clear D gene. Per the germline V gene, CDR1 is SGHTA and CDR2 is FQGNSA. V was pared by 3 bases and J by 0 bases, with 3 bases between. The length of the CDR3 is 13 residues. The variable domain in full, completed from reference TRBV7-2 and TRBJ1-5, reads GAGVSQSPSNKVTEKGKDVELRCDPISGHTALYWYRQSLGQGLEFLIYFQGNSAPDKSGLPSDRFSAERTGGSVSTLTIQRTQQEDSAVYLCASSFYSNQPQHFGDGTRLSIL.

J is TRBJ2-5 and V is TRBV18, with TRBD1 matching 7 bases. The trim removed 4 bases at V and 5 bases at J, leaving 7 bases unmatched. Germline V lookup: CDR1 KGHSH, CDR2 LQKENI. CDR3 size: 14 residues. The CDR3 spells CASSRDRVGETQYF. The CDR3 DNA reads TGTGCCAGCTCACGAGACAGGGTAGGGGAGACCCAGTACTTC.

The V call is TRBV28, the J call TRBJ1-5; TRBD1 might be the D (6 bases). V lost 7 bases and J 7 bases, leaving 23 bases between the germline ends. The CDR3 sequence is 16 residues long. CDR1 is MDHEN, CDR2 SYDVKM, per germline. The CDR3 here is CASTLVGGVGRQPQHF. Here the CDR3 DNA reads TGTGCCAGCACCCTGGTAGGGGGGGTCGGTAGACAGCCCCAGCATTTT.

This CDR3 reads CASTISGRGGDEQFF. The CDR3 bases are TGTGCCAGTACAATTTCGGGACGAGGAGGTGATGAGCAGTTCTTC. The gene calls are TRBV19 and TRBJ2-1, with D perhaps TRBD1 or TRBD2 (5 bases each). Trimming removed 7 bases at V and 8 bases at J, with 21 bases between. Germline V gene data show CDR1 as LNHDA and CDR2 as SQIVND (reference sequence). The CDR3 length is 15 residues.

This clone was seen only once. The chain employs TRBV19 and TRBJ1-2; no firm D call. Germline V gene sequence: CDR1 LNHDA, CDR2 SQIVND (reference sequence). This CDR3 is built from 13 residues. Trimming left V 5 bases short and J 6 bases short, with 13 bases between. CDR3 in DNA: TGTGCCAGTAGTCGGCAGGACTTAAATGGCTACACCTTC. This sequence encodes CASSRQDLNGYTF.

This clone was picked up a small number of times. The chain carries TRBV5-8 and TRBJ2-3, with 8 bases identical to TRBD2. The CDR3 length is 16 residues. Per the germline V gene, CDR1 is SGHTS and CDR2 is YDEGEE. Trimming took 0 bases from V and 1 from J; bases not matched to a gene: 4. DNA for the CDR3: TGTGCCAGCAGCTTGGAAGGAGCGGGGGGCACAGATACGCAGTATTTT. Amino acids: CASSLEGAGGTDTQYF.

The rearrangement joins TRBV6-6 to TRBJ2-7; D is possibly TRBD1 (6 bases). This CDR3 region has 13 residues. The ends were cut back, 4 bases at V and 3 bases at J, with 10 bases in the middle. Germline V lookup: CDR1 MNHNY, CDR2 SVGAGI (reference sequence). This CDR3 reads CASSFADSYEQYV. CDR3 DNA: TGTGCCAGCAGTTTCGCGGACAGCTACGAGCAGTACGTC.

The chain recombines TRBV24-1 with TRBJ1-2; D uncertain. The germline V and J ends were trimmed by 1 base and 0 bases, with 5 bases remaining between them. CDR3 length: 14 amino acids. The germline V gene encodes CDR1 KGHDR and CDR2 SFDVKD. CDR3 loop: CATSDFDTNYGYTF. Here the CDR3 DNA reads TGTGCCACCAGTGATTTCGATACTAACTATGGCTACACCTTC.

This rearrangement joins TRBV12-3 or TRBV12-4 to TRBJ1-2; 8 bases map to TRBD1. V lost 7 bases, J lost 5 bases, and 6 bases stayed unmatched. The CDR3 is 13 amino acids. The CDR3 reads CASTATGVYGYTF. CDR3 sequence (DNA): TGTGCCAGCACCGCGACAGGGGTATATGGCTACACCTTC.